The next 27 T cell receptor beta chains were all read from a single sample in a study of T cell changes during pregnancy in multiple sclerosis. Sequencing used immunoSEQ multiplex PCR; TCRdb keeps in-frame clones, though not all of them. Among 35,000 to 50,000 clones listed, roughly nine tenths were seen once. This specimen consisted of CD4+ T cells from peripheral blood mononuclear cells, obtained after pregnancy. Receptor source: a female donor with multiple sclerosis, enrolled in a pregnancy study.

The chain employs TRBV6-6 and TRBJ2-7, with TRBD2 matching 14 bases. The junction had 7 bases not matched to a gene; V was cut back by 2 bases and J by 10 bases. The CDR3 spans 15 residues. Germline loops: CDR1 MNHNY, CDR2 SVGAGI (reference sequence). The CDR3 bases are TGTGCCAGCAGTTACCCGGGACTAGCGGGAGATGGCCAGTACTTC. Amino acid sequence: CASSYPGLAGDGQYF.

The CDR3 here is CASSARAPDTQYF. The CDR3 DNA reads TGTGCCAGCAGCGCCCGAGCCCCCGATACGCAGTATTTT. The chain has TRBV7-2 and TRBJ2-3; D not resolved. V lost 5 bases, J lost 6 bases, and 12 bases lay in between. Per germline, CDR1 SGHTA and CDR2 FQGNSA. This CDR3 is built from 13 residues.

The chain couples TRBV2 to TRBJ1-5; 11 bases line up with TRBD1. The CDR3 loop spans 16 amino acids. From germline, CDR1 is SNHLY and CDR2 FYNNEI. With V trimmed by 7 bases and J by 2 bases, 7 bases remained unmatched. CDR3 sequence (DNA): TGTGCCAGCAACCGGGACAGGGGGTTGGGCAATCAGCCCCAGCATTTT. Translation: CASNRDRGLGNQPQHF.

The CDR3 bases are TGTGCTAGTGGTTTGGGACAGAACACCGGGGAGCTGTTTTTT. Translating gives CASGLGQNTGELFF. V gene TRBV12-5 combines with J gene TRBJ2-2; D ambiguous. Germline V gene lookup returns CDR1 LGHNT and CDR2 FRNRAP. The V gene lost 1 base and the J gene lost 1 base, with 4 bases spanning the gap. CDR3 size: 14 residues.

The chain recombines TRBV5-1 with TRBJ2-7; 7 bases match TRBD2. V shed 0 bases, J shed 2 bases, and the junction held 8 bases outside the gene matches. From germline, CDR1 is SGHRS and CDR2 YFSETQ. The CDR3 extends over 16 amino acids. This CDR3 is CASSLALTSEAYEQYF. The CDR3 DNA reads TGCGCCAGCAGCTTGGCCCTAACTAGCGAAGCCTACGAGCAGTACTTC.

The chain has TRBV4-2 and TRBJ1-2; 8 nucleotides line up with TRBD1. The CDR3 is 15 residues long. Germline CDR1 reads LGHNA; CDR2 reads YNFKEQ. Unmatched junction bases numbered 11, after V lost 7 bases and J lost 4 bases. The CDR3 spells CASTYRGRGSYGYTF. In DNA, the CDR3 is TGTGCCAGCACCTACAGGGGGAGGGGGTCCTATGGCTACACCTTC.

The rearrangement uses TRBV11-2 and TRBJ2-1; D is unresolved. This CDR3 is 13 amino acids long. Trimming cost V 4 bases and J 5 bases, with 9 bases left between them. Germline V gene data show CDR1 as SGHAT and CDR2 as FQNNGV. The CDR3 here is CASSSLSDNEQFF. The CDR3, as DNA: TGTGCCAGCAGCTCCCTTAGTGACAATGAGCAGTTCTTC.

The J gene is TRBJ2-1, the V gene TRBV10-3; D might be TRBD2 (6 bases). The germline CDR1 and CDR2 sequences are ENHRY and SYGVKD. The V and J ends lost 8 bases and 0 bases respectively, with 17 bases between them. There are 16 residues in the CDR3. The CDR3 loop is CAIGFSGPSSYNEQFF. The DNA for the CDR3 is TGTGCCATCGGGTTTAGCGGCCCCAGCTCCTACAATGAGCAGTTCTTC.

This clone has more than one count but fewer than ten. CDR3: CASSQEAPRTEAFF. CDR3 DNA sequence: TGTGCCAGCAGCCAAGAGGCCCCGAGGACTGAAGCTTTCTTT. This rearrangement joins TRBV4-2 to TRBJ1-1; D not resolved. The CDR3 extends over 14 amino acids. V was cut by 0 bases and J by 5 bases, with 10 bases left in between. Germline V lookup: CDR1 LGHNA, CDR2 YNFKEQ.

The chain couples TRBV5-6 to TRBJ2-3, with 9 bases identical to TRBD2. Germline loops: CDR1 SGHDT, CDR2 YYEEEE. This CDR3 is built from 17 residues. V trimming: 0 bases; J trimming: 3 bases; junction bases outside the gene matches: 8. CDR3 protein: CASSLALAGSLTDTQYF. CDR3 DNA sequence: TGTGCCAGCAGCTTGGCTCTAGCGGGATCCCTAACAGATACGCAGTATTTT.

The gene calls are TRBV11-2 and TRBJ2-1; 7 bases align to TRBD1. The J segment lost 7 bases and the V segment lost 7 bases, leaving 19 bases of the junction unmatched. The CDR3 is 17 amino acids. Germline V CDR1 and CDR2: SGHAT, FQNNGV. The CDR3 sequence: CASKSDRTLAQGNEQFF. CDR3 coding DNA: TGTGCCAGCAAGTCGGACAGGACGTTAGCTCAGGGGAATGAGCAGTTCTTC.

The chain combines TRBV7-2 with TRBJ2-5; D gene uncertain. Per germline, CDR1 SGHTA and CDR2 FQGNSA. V was cut by 3 bases and J by 3 bases, with 11 bases left in between. This CDR3 comprises 14 residues. The CDR3 DNA is TGTGCCAGCAGCTTGAATCTAGGAGAAGAGACCCAGTACTTC. Protein product: CASSLNLGEETQYF.

The chain couples TRBV5-1 to TRBJ2-3; weak D call: TRBD1 (7 bases). This CDR3 is built from 13 residues. Trimming pared 4 bases from V and 8 bases from J, leaving 14 bases between. The germline V gene has CDR1 SGHRS and CDR2 YFSETQ. CDR3 nucleotides: TGCGCCAGCAGCCGTCGTCAGGGGGGTACGCAGTATTTT. Amino acids: CASSRRQGGTQYF. Filled out from reference TRBV5-1 and TRBJ2-3, the complete variable domain reads KAGVTQTPRYLIKTRGQQVTLSCSPISGHRSVSWYQQTPGQGLQFLFEYFSETQRNKGNFPGRFSGRQFSNSRSEMNVSTLELGDSALYLCASSRRQGGTQYFGPGTRLTVL.

This chain uses TRBV27 with TRBJ2-2; 10 bases align to TRBD1. This CDR3 is 17 amino acids long. Trimming took 2 bases from V and 5 from J; bases not matched to a gene: 8. Germline V CDR1 and CDR2: MNHEY, SMNVEV (reference sequence). The CDR3 coding sequence is TGTGCCAGCAGTTTACGCTTAAGACAGGGGGCAACCGGGGAGCTGTTTTTT. Residues: CASSLRLRQGATGELFF.

This sequence joins TRBV6-6 and TRBJ2-7, with 8 bases lining up with TRBD2. V lost 2 bases, J lost 4 bases, and 7 bases stayed unmatched. Germline V lookup: CDR1 MNHNY, CDR2 SVGAGI (reference sequence). The CDR3 runs 15 residues. CDR3 residues: CASSYDGGVAYEQYF. CDR3 DNA: TGTGCCAGCAGTTACGACGGGGGGGTAGCTTACGAGCAGTACTTC.

The chain combines TRBV10-2 with TRBJ2-7; D may be TRBD2 (5 bases). This CDR3 has 13 residues. CDR1 is WSHSY, CDR2 SAAADI, per germline. Trimming left V 6 bases short and J 6 bases short, with 15 bases between. The CDR3 sequence is CASSPGLSGEQYF. CDR3 DNA sequence: TGCGCCAGCAGCCCAGGACTTTCTGGCGAGCAGTACTTC.

The J gene is TRBJ1-5, the V gene TRBV6-1, with D possibly being TRBD1 (6 bases). CDR1 MNHNS and CDR2 SASEGT come from the germline V gene. The CDR3 is 14 amino acids. V was shortened by 6 bases and J by 1 base, with 10 bases between the two germline ends. The CDR3 nucleotides read TGTGCCAGCAGCCCGAGGGGGAGCAATCAGCCCCAGCATTTT. It codes for CASSPRGSNQPQHF.

This clone came up once. This chain uses TRBV5-1 with TRBJ2-3, with D perhaps matching TRBD2 (5 bases). From germline, CDR1 is SGHRS and CDR2 YFSETQ. The CDR3 loop spans 14 amino acids. V lost 4 bases to trimming and J lost 6 bases, with 15 bases between them. The CDR3 sequence is CASSMVEVTDTQYF. Written as DNA, the CDR3 is TGCGCCAGCAGCATGGTGGAGGTTACCGATACGCAGTATTTT.

This chain joins TRBV30 and TRBJ1-3; possibly TRBD1 for D (5 bases). The CDR3 runs to 14 residues. V lost 2 bases to trimming and J lost 8 bases, with 16 bases between them. Germline V gene data show CDR1 as GTSNPN and CDR2 as SVGIG (reference sequence). The CDR3 loop reads CAWSPTGGVDTIYF. The CDR3 DNA follows: TGTGCCTGGAGTCCCACGGGGGGAGTGGACACCATATATTTT.

CDR3 sequence reads: CASSQDRSRANVLTF. Written as DNA, the CDR3 is TGCGCCAGCAGCCAAGACAGAAGTAGGGCCAACGTCCTGACTTTC. The chain employs TRBV4-3 and TRBJ2-6, with D unclear. The CDR3 length is 15 residues. V was cut by 0 bases and J by 5 bases, with 8 bases left in between. CDR1 is LGHNA, CDR2 YSLEER, per germline.

The chain carries TRBV9 and TRBJ1-1; 7 nucleotides agree with TRBD1. V lost 4 bases and J lost 5; bases outside the gene matches: 11. The CDR3 sequence is 15 residues long. Germline CDR1 is SGDLS and CDR2 is YYNGEE. CDR3 amino acids: CASSKRRQGGTEAFF. In DNA, the CDR3 is TGTGCCAGCAGCAAACGCCGACAGGGCGGAACTGAAGCTTTCTTT.

This chain connects TRBV20-1 to TRBJ2-7; TRBD2 aligns across 7 bases. V dropped 5 bases and J dropped 5; count of bases not matched to a gene: 3. Germline CDR1 and CDR2: DFQATT and SNEGSKA (reference sequence). This CDR3 has 11 amino acids. CDR3 protein: CSAYTSDEQYF. The CDR3 bases are TGCAGTGCTTATACTAGCGACGAGCAGTACTTC.

The chain combines TRBV5-1 with TRBJ2-7; 13 nucleotides line up with TRBD2. Trimming removed 3 bases from V and 0 bases from J; junction bases left unmatched: 6. Per germline, CDR1 SGHRS and CDR2 YFSETQ. This CDR3 region has 17 residues. This CDR3 reads CASSSGTSGILSYEQYF. The CDR3 DNA is TGCGCCAGCAGCTCCGGGACTAGCGGGATCCTCTCCTACGAGCAGTACTTC.

This chain joins TRBV5-4 and TRBJ2-3; 14 nucleotides match TRBD2. Per germline, CDR1 SGHNT and CDR2 YYREEE (reference sequence). The CDR3 covers 16 residues. After removal of 4 bases from V and 4 bases from J, the junction contained 5 bases not matched to a gene. In DNA form, the CDR3 reads TGTGCCAGCAGCCTCAGACTAGCGGGAGGGGCAGATACGCAGTATTTT. It encodes CASSLRLAGGADTQYF. Using reference TRBV5-4 and TRBJ2-3 for the parts outside the CDR3, the full variable domain is ETGVTQSPTHLIKTRGQQVTLRCSSQSGHNTVSWYQQALGQGPQFIFQYYREEENGRGNFPPRFSGLQFPNYSSELNVNALELDDSALYLCASSLRLAGGADTQYFGPGTRLTVL.

V gene TRBV2 combines with J gene TRBJ2-7; D is unclear. This CDR3 contains 12 residues. CDR1 is SNHLY and CDR2 is FYNNEI in the germline V gene. The germline V and J ends were trimmed by 4 bases and 3 bases, with 7 bases remaining between them. The CDR3 loop reads CASSVLDYEQYF. CDR3 DNA sequence: TGTGCCAGCAGTGTACTTGACTACGAGCAGTACTTC.

The chain joins TRBV27 to TRBJ2-1; 9 bases are a match to TRBD2. This CDR3 region has 16 residues. CDR1 and CDR2 from the germline V gene are MNHEY and SMNVEV (reference sequence). Germline trimming cut 4 bases from V and 5 bases from J; bases unmatched to any gene: 9. CDR3 sequence: CASSSILSGSNNEQFF. The CDR3 bases are TGTGCCAGCAGTTCGATTCTTAGCGGGAGTAACAATGAGCAGTTCTTC.

This chain links TRBV5-8 with TRBJ1-1; 11 nucleotides match TRBD1. This CDR3 has 14 residues. CDR1 and CDR2 (germline): SGHTS, YDEGEE. The V gene end was trimmed by 6 bases and the J gene end by 6 bases; junction bases not matched to a gene: 7. The CDR3 nucleotides are TGTGCCAGCAAGGACAGGGGGCTGGAAGCTGAAGCTTTCTTT. It codes for CASKDRGLEAEAFF.